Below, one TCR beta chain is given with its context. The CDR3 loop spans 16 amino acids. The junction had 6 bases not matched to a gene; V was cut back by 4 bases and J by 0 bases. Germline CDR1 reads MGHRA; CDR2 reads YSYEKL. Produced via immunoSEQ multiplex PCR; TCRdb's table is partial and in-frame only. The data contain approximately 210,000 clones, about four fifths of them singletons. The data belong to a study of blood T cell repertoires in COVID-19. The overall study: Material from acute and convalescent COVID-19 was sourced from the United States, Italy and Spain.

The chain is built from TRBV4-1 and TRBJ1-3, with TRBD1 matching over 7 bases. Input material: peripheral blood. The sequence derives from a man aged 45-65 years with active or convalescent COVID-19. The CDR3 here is CASSLQGSRSGNTIYF. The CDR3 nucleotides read TGCGCCAGCAGCCTACAGGGGTCGCGCTCTGGAAACACCATATATTTT.